The 9 T cell receptor beta chains below come from one sample, sequenced in a study of cytomegalovirus exposure and HLA in healthy donors. 60 Vbeta and 13 Jbeta primers were used in PCR. Measured with immunoSEQ multiplex PCR; TCRdb has only the in-frame clones, and not every one. In total, the table holds 25,000 to 30,000 clones. The sample was PBMCs. Every receptor here comes from a man aged 30-40 years in good health and CMV-seronegative.

J is TRBJ2-5 and V is TRBV9; 7 bases match TRBD2. The CDR3 totals 13 residues. Trimming cost V 0 bases and J 4 bases; bases outside gene matches: 0. In germline, CDR1 is SGDLS, CDR2 YYNGEE. Written as DNA, the CDR3 is TGTGCCAGCAGCGTAGGCGGGGGAGAGACCCAGTACTTC. Protein product: CASSVGGGETQYF. The whole variable domain, filled in from reference TRBV9 and TRBJ2-5, reads DSGVTQTPKHLITATGQRVTLRCSPRSGDLSVYWYQQSLDQGLQFLIQYYNGEERAKGNILERFSAQQFPDLHSELNLSSLELGDSALYFCASSVGGGETQYFGPGTRLLVL.

The gene calls are TRBV18 and TRBJ2-1, with a tentative D call TRBD2 (5 bases). CDR1 is KGHSH and CDR2 is LQKENI in the germline V gene. The CDR3 loop spans 14 amino acids. The germline V and J ends were trimmed by 2 bases and 5 bases, with 10 bases remaining between them. In nucleotides, the CDR3 is TGTGCCAGCTCACCATATAGCGAGAACAATGAGCAGTTCTTC. This sequence encodes CASSPYSENNEQFF.

The V gene is TRBV25-1, the J gene TRBJ1-4; D remains ambiguous. This CDR3 spans 12 amino acids. Between the trimmed V and J ends, which lost 6 bases and 5 bases, there was a span of 7 bases. Germline CDR1 MGHDK, CDR2 SYGVNS. The CDR3 here is CASSGVNEKLFF. The CDR3 coding sequence is TGTGCCAGCAGCGGGGTGAATGAAAAACTGTTTTTT.

V gene TRBV18 combines with J gene TRBJ2-5; no reliable D call. Germline CDR1 and CDR2: KGHSH and LQKENI. V lost 0 bases to trimming and J lost 5 bases, with 16 bases between them. This CDR3 region has 16 residues. The CDR3 DNA sequence: TGTGCCAGCTCACCACCATTCGAGGCCAACCGGGAGACCCAGTACTTC. It specifies CASSPPFEANRETQYF.

The CDR3 region has the DNA TGTGCCAGCAGTCTTGGGTTCCTGGGAGGTGAGCAGTTCTTC. This translates into CASSLGFLGGEQFF. J is TRBJ2-1 and V is TRBV6-5, with D perhaps matching TRBD2 (6 bases). Germline CDR1 reads MNHEY; CDR2 reads SVGAGI. Trimming cost V 5 bases and J 9 bases, with 17 bases left between them. The CDR3 runs to 14 residues.

The rearrangement uses TRBV11-2 and TRBJ2-3; D is perhaps TRBD2 (7 bases). Germline V lookup: CDR1 SGHAT, CDR2 FQNNGV. The CDR3 has 15 amino acids. Deletions cut 3 bases from V and 1 base from J, with 11 bases between. The CDR3 nucleotides are TGTGCCAGCAGCTTGGGGGGGCTTCGCACAGATACGCAGTATTTT. It is translated as CASSLGGLRTDTQYF.

This CDR3 is CASTTTGSNTDTQYF. CDR3 DNA: TGTGCCAGCACCACGACAGGGAGTAACACAGATACGCAGTATTTT. The chain couples TRBV2 to TRBJ2-3, with 7 bases identical to TRBD1. The germline V gene has CDR1 SNHLY and CDR2 FYNNEI. V lost 7 bases, J lost 2 bases, and 9 bases stayed unmatched. CDR3 length: 15 residues. The variable domain in full, completed from reference TRBV2 and TRBJ2-3, reads EPEVTQTPSHQVTQMGQEVILRCVPISNHLYFYWYRQILGQKVEFLVSFYNNEISEKSEIFDDQFSVERPDGSNFTLKIRSTKLEDSAMYFCASTTTGSNTDTQYFGPGTRLTVL.

Comments on this clone: A read error may account for a junction end that differs from germline. CDR3 amino acids: CASSESGGSDNEQFF. The CDR3 DNA reads as TGTGCCAGCAGTGAAAGCGGGGGCTCCGACAATGAGCAGTTCTTC. The chain carries TRBV6-1 and TRBJ2-1; 8 bases fit TRBD2. The CDR3 runs 15 residues. Germline V gene sequence: CDR1 MNHNS, CDR2 SASEGT.

V usage is TRBV18 and J usage is TRBJ2-7; the match to TRBD2 covers 12 bases. The CDR3 loop spans 18 amino acids. The germline V gene encodes CDR1 KGHSH and CDR2 LQKENI. V dropped 3 bases and J dropped 2; count of bases not matched to a gene: 11. The CDR3 DNA reads TGTGCCAGCTCACCTCAACTAGCGGGAGGAGGCCTCACCTACGAGCAGTACTTC. It codes for CASSPQLAGGGLTYEQYF.